Listed below are T cell receptor beta chains from one sample, sequenced in a study of T cells in Graves' hyperthyroidism and ophthalmopathy. TCRdb reanalysed the multiplex PCR reads using MiXCR and keeps one entry per CDR3 protein. Found here are about 610,000 distinct CDR3 sequences, 46% of them singletons; the top ten hold around 7.7%. The sequenced sample was peripheral blood or thyroid tissue (not recorded which). The receptors stem from a woman under 30 with Graves' hyperthyroidism. The conserved cysteine and the conserved F or W are not part of the CDR3 here.

CDR3 protein: ATSEGRLGTCYEQY
J gene: TRBJ2-7
V gene: TRBV24-1

CDR3 protein: ASSISSGYYEQY
J gene: TRBJ2-7
V gene: TRBV19

CDR3 protein: ASSLEGQGNYGYT
J gene: TRBJ1-2
V gene: TRBV7-6

CDR3 protein: ASSVSGGTYEQY
J gene: TRBJ2-7
V gene: TRBV2

CDR3 protein: ASSPPGTPIYEQY
J gene: TRBJ2-7
V gene: TRBV11-2

CDR3 protein: ASSQVPGTGANVLT
J gene: TRBJ2-6
V gene: TRBV4-3

CDR3 protein: ASSPDRDYQPQH
J gene: TRBJ1-5
V gene: TRBV18

CDR3 protein: SARPGLAGIYEQY
J gene: TRBJ2-7
V gene: TRBV20-1

CDR3 protein: ASSLSASGYNEQY
J gene: TRBJ2-7
V gene: TRBV7-2

CDR3 protein: ASKRQADTEAF
J gene: TRBJ1-1
V gene: TRBV7-9

CDR3 protein: SVDRGGLGEQY
J gene: TRBJ2-7
V gene: TRBV29-1

CDR3 protein: ASTIPGGGETQY
J gene: TRBJ2-5
V gene: TRBV11-3

CDR3 protein: SAPKGLAGSVTEAF
J gene: TRBJ1-1
V gene: TRBV20-1

CDR3 protein: SARYDRGSYEQY
J gene: TRBJ2-7
V gene: TRBV20-1

CDR3 protein: ASSSRTTSDTQY
J gene: TRBJ2-3
V gene: TRBV7-2

CDR3 protein: ASSLDLAGDIRGEQF
J gene: TRBJ2-1
V gene: TRBV5-1

CDR3 protein: SVPNTQEAGYNSPLH
J gene: TRBJ1-6
V gene: TRBV20-1

CDR3 protein: AISYTRGQGYEQY
J gene: TRBJ2-7
V gene: TRBV6-6

CDR3 protein: ASSWTSGRHPGDEQY
J gene: TRBJ2-7
V gene: TRBV7-2

CDR3 protein: SAKDTGVFYEQY
J gene: TRBJ2-7
V gene: TRBV20-1

CDR3 protein: ASKEPRGAVDEQF
J gene: .
V gene: TRBV6-2/TRBV6-3

CDR3 protein: ASSSRGANRGEKLF
J gene: TRBJ1-4
V gene: TRBV7-2

CDR3 protein: ASSLRPVGDGYT
J gene: TRBJ1-2
V gene: TRBV7-9

CDR3 protein: ASSFEGTGHEKLF
J gene: TRBJ1-4
V gene: TRBV5-1

CDR3 protein: ASSDPGLGRYEQY
J gene: TRBJ2-7
V gene: TRBV25-1

CDR3 protein: ASSQQGGSGTYEQY
J gene: TRBJ2-7
V gene: TRBV6-5

CDR3 protein: ASSQGGDNTGELF
J gene: TRBJ2-2
V gene: TRBV4-2

CDR3 protein: ASSQMTRDEQY
J gene: TRBJ2-7
V gene: TRBV5-4

CDR3 protein: SVEGGGEETQY
J gene: TRBJ2-5
V gene: TRBV29-1

CDR3 protein: ASSKQVSLSSGYGYT
J gene: TRBJ1-2
V gene: TRBV27

CDR3 protein: ASSELGSNKARNEQF
J gene: TRBJ2-1
V gene: TRBV25-1

CDR3 protein: ASSADGGRQETQY
J gene: TRBJ2-5
V gene: TRBV7-2

CDR3 protein: ASSSPWHEQF
J gene: .
V gene: TRBV13